This TCR beta chain was captured in a study of T cell responses to AZD1222 COVID-19 vaccine. Study-level findings and limits: There were mostly white British donors and more females than males, and clonal diversity was possibly underestimated. Reports indicate that nearly half of spike-specific TCRs are directed at unmutated variant regions.

V was pared by 1 base and J by 4 bases, with 6 bases of the junction left unmatched. CDR3 length: 15 amino acids. Germline CDR1 and CDR2: SGHNT and YYREEE (reference sequence). Data came from immunoSEQ multiplex PCR; TCRdb stores just in-frame clones and leaves some out. Here the sample spans some 150,000 clones, around 90% being singletons. A remark on this clone: Its target is not known.

The input for sequencing was peripheral blood, taken 28 days after the second AZD1222 dose. J is TRBJ2-7 and V is TRBV5-4, with 9 bases identical to TRBD2. The TCR was taken from an adult who received the AZD1222 COVID-19 vaccine. CDR3 nucleotide sequence: TGTGCCAGCAGCTTGTTAGGTAGCGGGAGTTACGAGCAGTACTTC. This codes for CASSLLGSGSYEQYF.